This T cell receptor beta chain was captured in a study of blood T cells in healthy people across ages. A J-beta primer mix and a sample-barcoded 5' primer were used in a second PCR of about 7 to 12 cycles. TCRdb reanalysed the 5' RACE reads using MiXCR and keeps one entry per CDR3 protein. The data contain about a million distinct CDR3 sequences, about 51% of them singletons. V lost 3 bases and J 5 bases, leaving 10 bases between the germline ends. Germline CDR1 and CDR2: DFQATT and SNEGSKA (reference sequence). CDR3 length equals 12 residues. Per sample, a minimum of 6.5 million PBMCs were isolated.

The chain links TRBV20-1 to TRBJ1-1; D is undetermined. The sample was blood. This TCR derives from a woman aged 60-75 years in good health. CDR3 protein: CSASSGNTEAFF. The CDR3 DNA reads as TGCAGTGCTAGTTCGGGTAATACTGAAGCTTTCTTT.